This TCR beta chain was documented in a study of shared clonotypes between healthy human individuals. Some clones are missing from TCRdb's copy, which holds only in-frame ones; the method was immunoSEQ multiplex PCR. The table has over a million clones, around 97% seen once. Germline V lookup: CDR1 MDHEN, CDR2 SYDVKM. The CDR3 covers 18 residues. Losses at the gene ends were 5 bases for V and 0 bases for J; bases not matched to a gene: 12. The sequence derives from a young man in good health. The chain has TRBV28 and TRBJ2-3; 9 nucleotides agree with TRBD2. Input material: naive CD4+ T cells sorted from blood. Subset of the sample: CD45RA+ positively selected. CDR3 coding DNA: TGTGCCAGCAGTCCCGACGTCGGACTAGCGCAAAGCACAGATACGCAGTATTTT. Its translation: CASSPDVGLAQSTDTQYF.